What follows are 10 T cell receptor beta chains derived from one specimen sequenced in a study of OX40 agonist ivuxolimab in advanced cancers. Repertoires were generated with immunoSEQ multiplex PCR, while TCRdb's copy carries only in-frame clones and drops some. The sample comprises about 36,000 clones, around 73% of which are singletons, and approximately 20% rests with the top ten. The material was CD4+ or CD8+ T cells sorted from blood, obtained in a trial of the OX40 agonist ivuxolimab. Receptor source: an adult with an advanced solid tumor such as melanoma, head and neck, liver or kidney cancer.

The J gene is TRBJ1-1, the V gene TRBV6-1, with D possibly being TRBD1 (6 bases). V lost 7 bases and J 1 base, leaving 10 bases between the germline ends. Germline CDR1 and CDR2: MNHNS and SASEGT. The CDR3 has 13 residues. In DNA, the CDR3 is TGTGCCAGCAAAGGGGGGGGGAACACTGAAGCTTTCTTT. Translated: CASKGGGNTEAFF.

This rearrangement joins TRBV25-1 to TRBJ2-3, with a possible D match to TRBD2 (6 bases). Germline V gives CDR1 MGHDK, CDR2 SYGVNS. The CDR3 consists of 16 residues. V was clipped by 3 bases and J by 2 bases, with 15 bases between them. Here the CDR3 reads CASSDRSGDATDTQYF. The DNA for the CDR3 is TGTGCCAGCAGTGACCGGTCGGGAGATGCCACAGATACGCAGTATTTT.

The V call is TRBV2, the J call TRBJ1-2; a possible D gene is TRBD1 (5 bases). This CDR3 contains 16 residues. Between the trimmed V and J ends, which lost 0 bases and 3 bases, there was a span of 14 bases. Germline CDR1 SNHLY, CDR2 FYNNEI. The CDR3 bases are TGTGCCAGCAGTGAAGCAGGGCAGGGACCCTACTATGGCTACACCTTC. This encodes CASSEAGQGPYYGYTF.

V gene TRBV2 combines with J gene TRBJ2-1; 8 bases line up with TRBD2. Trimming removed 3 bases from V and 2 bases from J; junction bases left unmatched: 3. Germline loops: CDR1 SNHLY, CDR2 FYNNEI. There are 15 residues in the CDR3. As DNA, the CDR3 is TGTGCCAGCAGTGACGGAGCGGGGGCCTACAATGAGCAGTTCTTC. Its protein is CASSDGAGAYNEQFF.

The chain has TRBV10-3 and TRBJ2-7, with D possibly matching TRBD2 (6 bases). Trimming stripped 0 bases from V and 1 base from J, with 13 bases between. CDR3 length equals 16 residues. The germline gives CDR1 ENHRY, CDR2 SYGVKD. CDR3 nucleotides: TGTGCCATCAGTGAGTCGGATATAGCGGCTTCCTACGAGCAGTACTTC. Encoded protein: CAISESDIAASYEQYF.

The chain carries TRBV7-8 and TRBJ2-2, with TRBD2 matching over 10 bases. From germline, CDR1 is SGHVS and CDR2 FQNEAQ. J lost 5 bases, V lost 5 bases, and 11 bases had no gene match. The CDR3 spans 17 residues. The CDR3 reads CASSAQGLAGDTGELFF. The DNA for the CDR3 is TGTGCCAGCAGCGCCCAGGGGCTAGCGGGGGATACCGGGGAGCTGTTTTTT.

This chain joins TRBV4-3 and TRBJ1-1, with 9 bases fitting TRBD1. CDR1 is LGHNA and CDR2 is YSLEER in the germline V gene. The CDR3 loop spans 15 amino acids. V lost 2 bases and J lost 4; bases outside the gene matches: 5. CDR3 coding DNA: TGCGCCAGCAGCCAAACCTACAGGGGGCTCACTGAAGCTTTCTTT. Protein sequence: CASSQTYRGLTEAFF.

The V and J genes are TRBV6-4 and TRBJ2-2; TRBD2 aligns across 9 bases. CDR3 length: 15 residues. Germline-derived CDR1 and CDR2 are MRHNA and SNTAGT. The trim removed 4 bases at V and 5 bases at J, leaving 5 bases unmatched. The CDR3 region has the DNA TGTGCCAGCAGTGCCGAACTAGCGGGTACCGGGGAGCTGTTTTTT. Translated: CASSAELAGTGELFF.

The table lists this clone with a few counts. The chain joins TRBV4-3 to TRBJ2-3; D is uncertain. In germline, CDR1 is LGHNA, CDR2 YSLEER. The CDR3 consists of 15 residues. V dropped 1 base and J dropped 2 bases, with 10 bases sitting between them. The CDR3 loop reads CASSQAVAVTDTQYF. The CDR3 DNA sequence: TGCGCCAGCAGCCAAGCCGTGGCGGTCACAGATACGCAGTATTTT.

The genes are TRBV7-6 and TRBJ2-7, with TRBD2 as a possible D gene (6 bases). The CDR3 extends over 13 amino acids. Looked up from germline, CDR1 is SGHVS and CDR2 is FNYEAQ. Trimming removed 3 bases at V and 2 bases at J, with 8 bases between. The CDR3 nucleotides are TGTGCCAGCAGCTTCGGGGGAGCCTACGAGCAGTACTTC. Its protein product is CASSFGGAYEQYF.